A single sample is the source of the 29 T cell receptor beta chains below, sequenced in a study of spatial heterogeneity in lung cancer (dated by TCRdb to about 2019). The time point label of this sample denotes: sample taken at primary tumor resection. Whole RNA extracted from tumor and nontumor lung tissue, or from cryopreserved PBMC samples, was used for TCR sequencing without cell sorting. Libraries were prepared through 5' RACE. TCRdb shows the sequencer as NextSeq 500. TCRdb took the public reads, trimmed them with fastp at Q25, ran MiXCR for clone calling and kept in-frame beta chains. Rows matching on CDR3 protein sequence are summarized as one entry with the most common DNA and genes. Present in this sample are about 80,000 distinct CDR3 sequences, about 20% of which were seen just once. The top ten clonotypes cover roughly 6% of the sample. The sequencing here drew on PBMCs, taken at surgery. These TCRs come from a male donor with early-stage non-small cell lung cancer.

Details on this clonotype: This sequence may be a read error, since a much larger clone differs from it by one base. The J gene is TRBJ2-5, the V gene TRBV11-2; D uncertain. The CDR3 has 13 amino acids. Looked up from germline, CDR1 is SGHAT and CDR2 is FQNNGV. CDR3 bases: TGTGCCAGCAGCTTAGTAGTTTTTGAGACCCGGTACTTC. Its translation is CASSLVVFETRYF. Supplemented by reference TRBV11-2 and TRBJ2-5, the full variable domain reads EAGVAQSPRYKIIEKRQSVAFWCNPISGHATLYWYQQILGQGPKLLIQFQNNGVVDDSQLPKDRFSAERLKGVDSTLKIQPAKLEDSAVYLCASSLVVFETRYFGPGTRLLVL.

This clonotype was counted a few times. The genes are TRBV5-5 and TRBJ1-6, with a possible D match to TRBD1 (6 bases). The ends were cut back, 4 bases at V and 11 bases at J, with 25 bases in the middle. The CDR3 length is 17 residues. Germline CDR1 reads SGHKS; CDR2 reads YYEKEE (reference sequence). The CDR3: CASSPMPLDSRRPPLHF. CDR3 DNA sequence: TGTGCCAGCAGCCCCATGCCCCTGGACAGCAGAAGACCACCCCTCCACTTT.

CDR3 in amino acids: CASNDRDHEQFF. CDR3 nucleotide sequence: TGTGCCAGCAATGACAGGGACCATGAGCAGTTCTTC. This chain links TRBV6-2 or TRBV6-3 with TRBJ2-1; the match to TRBD1 covers 7 bases. The CDR3 spans 12 residues. The ends lost 7 bases at V and 8 bases at J; junction bases unmatched: 5. Germline V CDR1 and CDR2: MNHEY, SVGEGT.

The sample holds one count of this clonotype. The CDR3 spells CSVRQTNYGYTF. The CDR3 bases are TGCAGTGTTCGACAGACTAACTATGGCTACACCTTC. V gene TRBV20-1 combines with J gene TRBJ1-2, with D perhaps matching TRBD1 (5 bases). The germline V gene encodes CDR1 DFQATT and CDR2 SNEGSKA (reference sequence). This CDR3 is built from 12 residues. The ends were cut back, 7 bases at V and 0 bases at J, with 9 bases in the middle.

This clonotype was counted at least ten times. The junction departs from the called germline gene at one end, perhaps through a read error. The J gene is TRBJ2-7, the V gene TRBV6-1; possible D gene TRBD2, 5 bases. CDR3 size: 11 residues. From germline, CDR1 is MNHNS and CDR2 SASEGT. The CDR3 here is CASSEGALLGF. The CDR3 DNA reads TGTGCCAGCAGTGAAGGAGCGCTACTAGGCTTC.

This clonotype was recorded many times. The CDR3 loop reads CSVGTYSTNEKLFF. The CDR3 DNA follows: TGCAGCGTTGGGACCTACTCAACTAATGAAAAACTGTTTTTT. The chain combines TRBV29-1 with TRBJ1-4; no clear D. Germline CDR1 is SQVTM and CDR2 is ANQGSEA. The CDR3 is 14 residues long. Trimming took off 4 bases at V and 0 bases at J, with 9 bases between the two ends. The variable domain in full, completed from reference TRBV29-1 and TRBJ1-4, reads SAVISQKPSRDICQRGTSLTIQCQVDSQVTMMFWYRQQPGQSLTLIATANQGSEATYESGFVIDKFPISRPNLTFSTLTVSNMSPEDSSIYLCSVGTYSTNEKLFFGSGTQLSVL.

This chain joins TRBV23-1 and TRBJ2-7; 9 bases are a match to TRBD1. TRBV23-1 is marked as an open reading frame, function uncertain. The V gene end was trimmed by 0 bases and the J gene end by 2 bases; junction bases not matched to a gene: 2. CDR3 length: 15 residues. The CDR3 region is CASSQSGTGTYEQYF. In nucleotides, the CDR3 is TGCGCCAGCAGTCAATCCGGGACAGGGACCTACGAGCAGTACTTC.

The V gene is TRBV4-3, the J gene TRBJ2-7; no firm D call. With 3 bases removed from V and 3 bases from J, the gap between germline ends came to 9 bases. This CDR3 region has 13 residues. Per the germline V gene, CDR1 is LGHNA and CDR2 is YSLEER. The CDR3 spells CASSQATDYEQYF. In DNA form, the CDR3 reads TGCGCCAGCAGCCAGGCCACTGACTACGAGCAGTACTTC.

This clonotype was recorded a few times. This chain links TRBV7-9 with TRBJ2-7; D call uncertain. CDR3 length: 16 amino acids. The germline gives CDR1 SEHNR, CDR2 FQNEAQ (reference sequence). V shed 4 bases and J shed 7 bases, with 23 bases lying between them. The CDR3 loop reads CASSSPSGLVHLEQYF. The CDR3 coding sequence is TGTGCCAGCAGCTCCCCCAGTGGTCTAGTCCACTTAGAGCAGTACTTC.

The gene calls are TRBV24-1 and TRBJ2-5; D is possibly TRBD2 (6 bases). CDR1 KGHDR and CDR2 SFDVKD come from the germline V gene. The CDR3 is made up of 15 amino acids. The V and J ends lost 4 bases and 4 bases respectively, with 15 bases between them. DNA of the CDR3: TGTGCCACCAGTGACCACTCCGGAGCGGGAGAGACCCAGTACTTC. Amino acids: CATSDHSGAGETQYF.

The chain recombines TRBV28 with TRBJ1-5; 7 nucleotides align to TRBD1. The length of the CDR3 is 16 residues. Germline CDR1 reads MDHEN; CDR2 reads SYDVKM. Unmatched junction bases numbered 19, after V lost 7 bases and J lost 10 bases. The CDR3 loop reads CASILGQALGVGPQHF. CDR3 sequence (DNA): TGTGCCAGCATCCTAGGACAGGCCCTAGGAGTGGGACCCCAGCATTTT.

This clonotype was seen a handful of times. The chain couples TRBV11-2 to TRBJ1-5; D is uncertain. The germline V gene has CDR1 SGHAT and CDR2 FQNNGV. V was clipped by 1 base and J by 5 bases, with 6 bases between them. CDR3 length: 13 amino acids. This chain's CDR3 is CASSLGVYQPQHF. In DNA form, the CDR3 reads TGTGCCAGCAGCTTAGGTGTGTATCAGCCCCAGCATTTT.

V usage is TRBV27 and J usage is TRBJ1-5; 8 nucleotides align to TRBD1. Germline values: CDR1 MNHEY, CDR2 SMNVEV (reference sequence). Trimming took 3 bases from V and 7 from J; bases not matched to a gene: 2. The CDR3 has 13 residues. CDR3 amino acids: CASSLPGGQPQHF. CDR3 nucleotides: TGTGCCAGCAGTTTGCCAGGGGGCCAGCCCCAGCATTTT.

The rearrangement uses TRBV5-1 and TRBJ2-4; no firm D call. The CDR3 is 14 amino acids. V gave up 0 bases and J gave up 0 bases, with 4 bases separating them. Germline CDR1 is SGHRS and CDR2 is YFSETQ. The CDR3 DNA reads TGCGCCAGCAGCTTGGACCCAGCCAAAAACATTCAGTACTTC. Amino acids: CASSLDPAKNIQYF. Variable domain in full (rest from reference TRBV5-1 and TRBJ2-4): KAGVTQTPRYLIKTRGQQVTLSCSPISGHRSVSWYQQTPGQGLQFLFEYFSETQRNKGNFPGRFSGRQFSNSRSEMNVSTLELGDSALYLCASSLDPAKNIQYFGAGTRLSVL.

In its sample, this clonotype was seen many times. CDR3 DNA: TGTGCCAGCAGTACAGGGGGTAGGGGCACCGGGGAGCTGTTTTTT. Its translation is CASSTGGRGTGELFF. The rearrangement links TRBV28 to TRBJ2-2, with TRBD1 identical over 8 bases. The CDR3 totals 15 residues. Looked up from germline, CDR1 is MDHEN and CDR2 is SYDVKM. The V and J ends lost 5 bases and 4 bases, in that order; junction bases with no gene match: 6.

This clonotype showed up just a few times. The chain joins TRBV4-2 to TRBJ2-3; D unclear. The CDR3 consists of 17 residues. Trimming cost V 2 bases and J 8 bases, with 23 bases left between them. Germline-derived CDR1 and CDR2 are LGHNA and YNFKEQ. CDR3 in DNA: TGTGCCAGCAGCCAATCGTCGGCTGTGGGGAATCAAGGTACGCAGTATTTT. Translating gives CASSQSSAVGNQGTQYF.

This clonotype has more than one count but fewer than ten. The V call is TRBV7-9, the J call TRBJ2-7; D not certain. Germline CDR1 is SEHNR and CDR2 is FQNEAQ (reference sequence). Trimming shortened V by 3 bases and J by 6 bases, and 9 bases separated the two germline ends. The CDR3 is made up of 12 amino acids. CDR3: CASSFSGREQYF. CDR3 DNA: TGTGCCAGCAGCTTCTCGGGCCGCGAGCAGTACTTC.

V and J are TRBV7-8 and TRBJ1-1; 8 bases fit TRBD1. The junction had 4 bases not matched to a gene; V was cut back by 0 bases and J by 7 bases. Germline CDR1 reads SGHVS; CDR2 reads FQNEAQ. This CDR3 has 14 residues. The CDR3 protein is CASSLAGRGLEAFF. The CDR3 DNA follows: TGTGCCAGCAGCTTAGCTGGCAGGGGGCTTGAAGCTTTCTTT.

The chain couples TRBV7-9 to TRBJ1-4; D possibly corresponds to TRBD1 (5 bases). Germline values: CDR1 SEHNR, CDR2 FQNEAQ (reference sequence). Trimming left V 4 bases short and J 5 bases short, with 14 bases between. The CDR3 has 15 amino acids. The CDR3 spells CASSSGDRLNEKLFF. In DNA, the CDR3 is TGTGCCAGCAGCTCGGGCGACAGACTGAATGAAAAACTGTTTTTT. Together with reference TRBV7-9 and TRBJ1-4, the CDR3 gives the full variable domain: DTGVSQNPRHKITKRGQNVTFRCDPISEHNRLYWYRQTLGQGPEFLTYFQNEAQLEKSRLLSDRFSAERPKGSFSTLEIQRTEQGDSAMYLCASSSGDRLNEKLFFGSGTQLSVL.

The gene calls are TRBV5-4 and TRBJ2-5; either TRBD1 or TRBD2 may fit D (5 bases each). Trimming cost V 4 bases and J 4 bases, with 14 bases left between them. CDR1 SGHNT and CDR2 YYREEE come from the germline V gene (reference sequence). This CDR3 comprises 14 residues. The CDR3 spells CASSRDQGRETQYF. The CDR3 bases are TGTGCCAGCAGCCGGGACCAGGGCAGAGAGACCCAGTACTTC.

The V and J genes are TRBV5-1 and TRBJ1-2; 10 bases are shared with TRBD1. Per germline, CDR1 SGHRS and CDR2 YFSETQ. The CDR3 consists of 15 residues. V was clipped by 4 bases and J by 6 bases; unmatched bases: 9. CDR3 loop: CASSPGQGKPHGYTF. CDR3 DNA sequence: TGCGCCAGCAGCCCGGGACAGGGGAAGCCCCATGGCTACACCTTC. The whole variable domain, filled in from reference TRBV5-1 and TRBJ1-2, reads KAGVTQTPRYLIKTRGQQVTLSCSPISGHRSVSWYQQTPGQGLQFLFEYFSETQRNKGNFPGRFSGRQFSNSRSEMNVSTLELGDSALYLCASSPGQGKPHGYTFGSGTRLTVV.

This clonotype appeared a few times. The chain has TRBV7-9 and TRBJ2-5; D unclear. Germline-derived CDR1 and CDR2 are SEHNR and FQNEAQ (reference sequence). The CDR3 totals 15 residues. The V gene lost 5 bases and the J gene lost 1 base, with 14 bases spanning the gap. For the CDR3, the DNA is TGTGCCAGCAGCCCCCGGCGGACGGTCCAAGAGACCCAGTACTTC. Translation: CASSPRRTVQETQYF.

This clonotype was recorded a few times. This chain links TRBV9 with TRBJ2-1; D unclear. V lost 0 bases to trimming and J lost 0 bases, with 13 bases between them. The CDR3 has 17 residues. Germline V gene lookup returns CDR1 SGDLS and CDR2 YYNGEE. The CDR3 spells CASSVALLVSSYNEQFF. The DNA for the CDR3 is TGTGCCAGCAGCGTAGCCCTTCTAGTAAGCTCCTACAATGAGCAGTTCTTC.

The chain links TRBV7-9 to TRBJ2-7, with TRBD2 matching 10 bases. The V segment lost 4 bases and the J segment 1 base; nucleotides outside the gene matches: 4. Looked up from germline, CDR1 is SEHNR and CDR2 is FQNEAQ (reference sequence). The CDR3 length is 15 residues. The CDR3 region is CASSYGLADSYEQYF. The CDR3 DNA sequence: TGTGCCAGCAGCTACGGACTAGCGGATTCCTACGAGCAGTACTTC.

The chain is built from TRBV12-3 or TRBV12-4 and TRBJ1-1, with a weak D call TRBD1 (5 bases). Trimming removed 6 bases at V and 2 bases at J, with 22 bases between. The CDR3 covers 17 residues. The CDR3 region is CASSHHSGNAVNTEAFF. The CDR3 DNA is TGTGCCAGCAGCCACCACTCAGGGAATGCAGTTAACACTGAAGCTTTCTTT.

A few counts support this clonotype. This chain connects TRBV24-1 to TRBJ2-1; D remains ambiguous. V lost 3 bases to trimming and J lost 6 bases, with 8 bases between them. Germline V gene sequence: CDR1 KGHDR, CDR2 SFDVKD. This CDR3 has 13 amino acids. The CDR3 nucleotides are TGTGCCACCAGTGATGCCCATATCAATGAGCAGTTCTTC. It is translated as CATSDAHINEQFF.

This clonotype has only a few counts. The J gene is TRBJ2-3, the V gene TRBV3-1, with D uncertain. The CDR3 is 12 residues long. V lost 0 bases and J lost 3, with 1 base in between. The germline V gene has CDR1 LGHDT and CDR2 YNNKEL (reference sequence). The CDR3: CASSQETDTQYF. The CDR3 nucleotides are TGTGCCAGCAGCCAAGAGACAGATACGCAGTATTTT.

This clonotype came up many times. This chain joins TRBV2 and TRBJ2-7; D might be TRBD1 or TRBD2, each matching 5 bases. The ends were cut back, 2 bases at V and 7 bases at J, with 15 bases in the middle. In germline, CDR1 is SNHLY, CDR2 FYNNEI. The CDR3 is 14 amino acids. The CDR3 nucleotides read TGTGCCAGCAGTGAAAATACAGGTCGAGGGGAGCAGTACTTC. Encoded protein: CASSENTGRGEQYF. Full variable domain (remainder filled in from reference TRBV2 and TRBJ2-7): EPEVTQTPSHQVTQMGQEVILRCVPISNHLYFYWYRQILGQKVEFLVSFYNNEISEKSEIFDDQFSVERPDGSNFTLKIRSTKLEDSAMYFCASSENTGRGEQYFGPGTRLTVT.

This chain connects TRBV11-2 to TRBJ1-1; D remains ambiguous. This CDR3 is 17 amino acids long. Trimming removed 5 bases from V and 0 bases from J, with 19 bases in between. Germline V gene data show CDR1 as SGHAT and CDR2 as FQNNGV. As DNA, the CDR3 is TGTGCCAGCAGCCCCTTTGTTCTTGAGACCCTGAACACTGAAGCTTTCTTT. It translates to CASSPFVLETLNTEAFF.